Detailed here is one T cell receptor (beta chain). Its antigen is as yet unknown. Those patients picked for sequencing had displayed CD8+CD57+ cell expansion on flow cytometry. Among the patients, none had received any therapy at the time of blood sampling. For CDR3 and TCR beta VDJ profiling, genomic DNA was the template used. In TCRdb, the reads were re-called with MiXCR into one record per CDR3 protein. The sample has about 190,000 distinct CDR3 sequences, just under 50% seen once. This sample is drawn from a study of CD8+CD57+ T cells in acquired aplastic anemia. About the research overall: Sorted CD4+ and CD8+ cells gave an average of 3.2 ug of DNA.

Whole-study results and caveats: Researchers reported that CD8+ Simpson's diversity was not significantly different in patients versus controls. Patients and controls shared some 29 CD8+ CDR3 sequences, which appeared highly expressed in patients and within their immunodominant clones.

CDR3 length equals 16 residues. V was pared by 4 bases and J by 4 bases, with 17 bases between. Germline loops: CDR1 SGHRS, CDR2 YFSETQ. The chain employs TRBV5-1 and TRBJ2-2, with a possible D match to TRBD1 (6 bases). This TCR was sampled from a human donor with aplastic anemia. Sequences were obtained from sorted CD4+, CD8+, or CD8+CD57+ T cells (not recorded which) from PBMCs. CDR3 in DNA: TGCGCCAGCAGCCGCTACAGGGAAGTAAGCACCGGGGAGCTGTTTTTT. This translates into CASSRYREVSTGELFF.